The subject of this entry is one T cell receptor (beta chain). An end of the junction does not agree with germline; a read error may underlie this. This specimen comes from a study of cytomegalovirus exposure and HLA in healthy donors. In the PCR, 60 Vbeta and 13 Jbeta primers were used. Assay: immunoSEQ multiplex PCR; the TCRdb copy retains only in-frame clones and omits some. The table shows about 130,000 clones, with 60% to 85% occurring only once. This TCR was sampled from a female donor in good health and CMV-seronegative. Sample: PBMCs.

CDR3: CASRRGTGGGDF. In DNA form, the CDR3 reads TGTGCCAGCCGGAGGGGGACAGGAGGGGGGGATTTT. The rearrangement joins TRBV6-1 to TRBJ2-3; maybe TRBD1 (8 bases). Germline V gene data show CDR1 as MNHNS and CDR2 as SASEGT. This CDR3 is 12 amino acids long.